One sample yielded the 26 T cell receptor delta chains listed below, sequenced in a study of Vδ1+ human thymocytes. The antigens for these receptors are not known. Study-wide results and caveats: Highly polyclonal TRG and TRD repertoires with Gaussian CDR3 length distributions appeared in thymus.

The template was reverse-transcribed extracted RNA. The CDR3 regions were amplified by multiplex PCR from V-gene primers to a constant-region primer. TCRdb reprocessed the multiplex PCR reads using CATT. The sample carries more than 50,000 delta-chain clones, about 16% recorded once. Sample: Vdelta1+ gamma-delta thymocytes from the thymus. Stated subset: FACS-sorted CD3+ TCRalphabeta- TCRVdelta1+ TCRVdelta2- thymocytes. These receptors were collected from a girl under two years old who had congenital heart surgery.

This clone was detected a few times. V is TRDV1 and J is TRDJ1, with D uncertain. Trimming left V 4 bases short and J 5 bases short, with 17 bases between. Germline CDR1 reads TSWWSYY; CDR2 reads QGS. This CDR3 contains 15 residues. CDR3 nucleotide sequence: TGTGCTCTTGGGGGCCACCAGTACTGTGAGGATAAACTCATCTTT. Protein sequence: CALGGHQYCEDKLIF.

This clone occurred a few times. This chain uses TRDV1 with TRDJ1; weak D call: TRDD3 (6 bases). The V and J ends lost 5 bases and 0 bases respectively, with 25 bases between them. The CDR3 contains 19 residues. CDR1 and CDR2 from the germline V gene are TSWWSYY and QGS. The CDR3 DNA sequence: TGTGCTCTTGGGCCCTCGCATGCGGTGGGGGGAATGTACACCGATAAACTCATCTTT. It is translated as CALGPSHAVGGMYTDKLIF.

This clone was counted between two and nine times. The V call is TRDV1, the J call TRDJ1, with a possible D match to TRDD2 (9 bases). The CDR3 is 23 residues long. V dropped 1 base and J dropped 3 bases, with 36 bases sitting between them. Germline V lookup: CDR1 TSWWSYY, CDR2 QGS. The CDR3 DNA reads TGTGCTCTTGGGGAACCGCTGTTCCTCCCTTCCTACGGAGTGGGGGATCCGCCCGATAAACTCATCTTT. Translated, it gives CALGEPLFLPSYGVGDPPDKLIF.

This rearrangement joins TRDV1 to TRDJ1, with 7 nucleotides matching TRDD2. Germline V CDR1 and CDR2: TSWWSYY, QGS. CDR3 length: 17 residues. V was clipped by 0 bases and J by 2 bases; unmatched bases: 9. The CDR3 DNA follows: TGTGCTCTTGGGGAACTTTCCTACCATGTTTTGACCGATAAACTCATCTTT. Translated: CALGELSYHVLTDKLIF.

The chain is built from TRDV1 and TRDJ1, with D possibly TRDD3 on 8 matching bases. The V end lost 5 bases, the J end lost 8 bases, and 24 bases lay between the germline ends. The CDR3 is made up of 16 amino acids. Germline V gives CDR1 TSWWSYY, CDR2 QGS. CDR3 amino acids: CALGLPKPLGDGKLIF. Here the CDR3 DNA reads TGTGCTCTTGGGCTTCCTAAACCCCTGGGGGACGGAAAACTCATCTTT.

The rearrangement links TRDV1 to TRDJ1; perhaps D is TRDD2 or TRDD3 (7 bases each). The V end lost 4 bases, the J end lost 0 bases, and 24 bases lay between the germline ends. Germline loops: CDR1 TSWWSYY, CDR2 QGS. The CDR3 has 19 amino acids. CDR3 nucleotides: TGTGCTCTTGGGGTTCCTACGCGTCTCTGGGGGTTCTACACCGATAAACTCATCTTT. Protein: CALGVPTRLWGFYTDKLIF.

This clone has more than one count but fewer than ten. The V call is TRDV1, the J call TRDJ1; no clear D gene. The CDR3 has 11 amino acids. Trimming removed 1 base at V and 7 bases at J, with 4 bases between. Germline V gene data show CDR1 as TSWWSYY and CDR2 as QGS. The CDR3 loop is CALGEPGKLIF. Here the CDR3 DNA reads TGTGCTCTTGGGGAACCCGGTAAACTCATCTTT.

The genes are TRDV1 and TRDJ1; TRDD3 agrees at 8 bases. From germline, CDR1 is TSWWSYY and CDR2 QGS. V was pared by 5 bases and J by 0 bases, with 23 bases of the junction left unmatched. The CDR3 length is 21 residues. The CDR3 DNA sequence: TGTGCTCTTGGGAACCCGCCTTTGGGACACGGGGGATATACGTACACCGATAAACTCATCTTT. Translated, it gives CALGNPPLGHGGYTYTDKLIF.

The chain recombines TRDV1 with TRDJ1, with TRDD3 matching 9 bases. V was pared by 6 bases and J by 2 bases, with 19 bases of the junction left unmatched. The CDR3 spans 19 residues. The germline V gene has CDR1 TSWWSYY and CDR2 QGS. The CDR3 loop reads CALGAEPNRGDTSTDKLIF. CDR3 DNA: TGTGCTCTTGGTGCGGAACCCAACCGGGGGGATACATCAACCGATAAACTCATCTTT.

The chain carries TRDV1 and TRDJ1; D might be TRDD2 (6 bases). V was cut by 5 bases and J by 0 bases, with 13 bases left in between. The length of the CDR3 is 15 residues. The germline gives CDR1 TSWWSYY, CDR2 QGS. In DNA form, the CDR3 reads TGTGCTCTTGGGAGCCTTCCACAATACACCGATAAACTCATCTTT. It yields the protein CALGSLPQYTDKLIF.

This clone turned up a few times. This sequence joins TRDV1 and TRDJ1, with TRDD3 matching 10 bases. Germline V gene lookup returns CDR1 TSWWSYY and CDR2 QGS. V lost 5 bases and J lost 0; bases outside the gene matches: 18. The CDR3 extends over 20 amino acids. The CDR3 spells CALGNPKLILGDPYTDKLIF. The CDR3 nucleotides read TGTGCTCTTGGGAACCCAAAACTGATACTGGGGGATCCGTACACCGATAAACTCATCTTT.

Of note for this clone: The junction departs from germline at one end; a sequencing error may be responsible. The chain joins TRDV1 to TRDJ1; 7 bases map to TRDD3. Germline loops: CDR1 TSWWSYY, CDR2 QGS. The CDR3 runs 19 residues. CDR3 in DNA: TGTGCTCTTGGGGAGAACACACAACTGGGGAGTCACCACACCGATAAACGCATCTTT. Its translation: CALGENTQLGSHHTDKRIF.

Only a few counts were recorded for this clone. The chain has TRDV1 and TRDJ1, with 12 bases lining up with TRDD3. CDR1 is TSWWSYY and CDR2 is QGS in the germline V gene. With 5 bases clipped from V and 1 base from J, the junction kept 41 bases outside the gene matches. The CDR3 covers 28 residues. The CDR3 sequence: CALGKDLRSTYWGILGGTTRSVTDKLIF. The CDR3 region has the DNA TGTGCTCTTGGGAAAGACCTACGATCGACCTACTGGGGGATACTCGGGGGCACGACGAGAAGTGTCACCGATAAACTCATCTTT.

The chain uses TRDV1 and TRDJ1; 10 bases align to TRDD3. The germline V gene encodes CDR1 TSWWSYY and CDR2 QGS. V shed 4 bases and J 0 bases; nucleotides not matched to a gene: 23. CDR3 size: 22 residues. CDR3 sequence (DNA): TGTGCTCTTGGGGGACACATAAGCTCATATGGGGGATACTCTGGGTACACCGATAAACTCATCTTT. Protein: CALGGHISSYGGYSGYTDKLIF.

A word on this clone: At one of its ends the junction is not consistent with the germline gene, which may arise from a read error. The chain is built from TRDV1 and TRDJ1; TRDD3 matches at 10 bases. Germline CDR1 reads TSWWSYY; CDR2 reads QGS. This CDR3 comprises 18 residues. DNA for the CDR3: TGTGCTCTTGGGAACTTAGCCACTGGGGGATTCTGGCCCGATAAACTCACCTTT. Encoded protein: CALGNLATGGFWPDKLTF.

The V call is TRDV1, the J call TRDJ1, with 10 bases aligning to TRDD3. Germline CDR1 reads TSWWSYY; CDR2 reads QGS. Unmatched junction bases numbered 14, after V lost 4 bases and J lost 0 bases. The CDR3 length is 19 residues. For the CDR3, the DNA is TGTGCTCTTGGGGGGCTGCGGGGGATACGCGTTGGGTACACCGATAAACTCATCTTT. It yields the protein CALGGLRGIRVGYTDKLIF.

In its sample, this clone was seen a few times. This chain uses TRDV1 with TRDJ1; the D gene could be TRDD2 or TRDD3 (8 bases each). The germline gives CDR1 TSWWSYY, CDR2 QGS. This CDR3 spans 22 amino acids. Trimming stripped 9 bases from V and 0 bases from J, with 38 bases between. The CDR3 loop reads CALQGLRLPTGMLGDHTDKLIF. The CDR3 nucleotides are TGTGCTCTCCAGGGGTTAAGGCTTCCTACGGGAATGCTGGGGGACCACACCGATAAACTCATCTTT.

This clone was seen more than once but under ten times. The V gene is TRDV1, the J gene TRDJ1; 10 nucleotides line up with TRDD3. The CDR3 consists of 23 residues. Trimming took 3 bases from V and 3 from J; bases not matched to a gene: 28. The germline V gene has CDR1 TSWWSYY and CDR2 QGS. DNA of the CDR3: TGTGCTCTTGGGGAGTTCGAAAGTGTGCTTCCTACGTTACTGGGGGATCAGCCCGATAAACTCATCTTT. Its translation is CALGEFESVLPTLLGDQPDKLIF.

To note about this clone: This may be a read error: a much more frequent sequence differs by one nucleotide. At the DNA level, this CDR3 is encoded by other sequences in the same sample as well. This rearrangement joins TRAV29/DV5 to TRDJ1, with 10 positions matching TRDD3. In germline, CDR1 is NSMFDY, CDR2 ISSIKDK. This CDR3 has 19 amino acids. In nucleotides, the CDR3 is TGTGCAACAAGCGCTCCTCCTACGGGGGATACGGGGTGCACCGATAAACTCATCTTT. Protein: CATSAPPTGDTGCTDKLIF.

This clone was recorded only once. The chain couples TRDV1 to TRDJ1, with 10 bases matching TRDD3. Germline-derived CDR1 and CDR2 are TSWWSYY and QGS. The V segment lost 5 bases and the J segment 2 bases; nucleotides outside the gene matches: 11. The CDR3 covers 17 residues. The DNA for the CDR3 is TGTGCTCTTGGGCCATCCTACGAACTGGGGGATACCGATAAACTCATCTTT. Amino acids: CALGPSYELGDTDKLIF.

This clone was seen a handful of times. The chain combines TRDV1 with TRDJ1; tentative D call: TRDD2 (7 bases). V dropped 6 bases and J dropped 1 base, with 27 bases sitting between them. Germline V gene lookup returns CDR1 TSWWSYY and CDR2 QGS. The CDR3 loop spans 19 amino acids. The CDR3 protein is CALGTFLMYWDLSTDKLIF. The DNA for the CDR3 is TGTGCTCTTGGAACCTTCCTCATGTACTGGGACCTTTCCACCGATAAACTCATCTTT.

This clone was observed at least ten times. The rearrangement uses TRDV2 and TRDJ1, with 7 bases that match TRDD3. Germline CDR1 and CDR2: GEAIGNYY and EKD. This CDR3 is built from 13 residues. V trimming: 9 bases; J trimming: 5 bases; junction bases outside the gene matches: 11. DNA of the CDR3: TGTGCCCCTTGTACTGGGGCCGAGGATAAACTCATCTTT. Protein product: CAPCTGAEDKLIF.

The table lists this clone with a few counts. It is unclear where the CDR3 begins or ends on the DNA, so no DNA is shown, and the CDR3 is as TCRdb lists it. The gene calls are TRAV29/DV5 and TRDJ1; the D call TRDD3 from the table was never checked on the DNA. Germline V CDR1 and CDR2: NSMFDY, ISSIKDK. From its first to its last residue, the CDR3 has 22 amino acids. The CDR3 protein is CSVLLCSKRHPLRVVGFDKLIF.

V gene TRDV1 combines with J gene TRDJ1; D unclear. The ends were cut back, 1 base at V and 0 bases at J, with 24 bases in the middle. CDR1 is TSWWSYY and CDR2 is QGS in the germline V gene. CDR3 size: 20 residues. The CDR3 nucleotides read TGTGCTCTTGGGGAACCTCTTTACTTCGAGTTGCTCCGGTACACCGATAAACTCATCTTT. It codes for CALGEPLYFELLRYTDKLIF.

J is TRDJ1 and V is TRDV1; 9 nucleotides line up with TRDD3. The germline gives CDR1 TSWWSYY, CDR2 QGS. With 1 base clipped from V and 0 bases from J, the junction kept 6 bases outside the gene matches. This CDR3 region has 17 residues. This chain's CDR3 is CALGEPQLGEDTDKLIF. The CDR3 DNA sequence: TGTGCTCTTGGGGAACCCCAACTGGGGGAGGACACCGATAAACTCATCTTT.

This clone came up a few times. This chain joins TRDV1 and TRDJ1; D possibly corresponds to TRDD2 (6 bases). The CDR3 length is 20 residues. Trimming pared 0 bases from V and 1 base from J, leaving 24 bases between. The germline CDR1 and CDR2 sequences are TSWWSYY and QGS. In DNA, the CDR3 is TGTGCTCTTGGGGAACTATACCTTCCCGAGCAACTACTCGGCACCGATAAACTCATCTTT. The encoded protein is CALGELYLPEQLLGTDKLIF.